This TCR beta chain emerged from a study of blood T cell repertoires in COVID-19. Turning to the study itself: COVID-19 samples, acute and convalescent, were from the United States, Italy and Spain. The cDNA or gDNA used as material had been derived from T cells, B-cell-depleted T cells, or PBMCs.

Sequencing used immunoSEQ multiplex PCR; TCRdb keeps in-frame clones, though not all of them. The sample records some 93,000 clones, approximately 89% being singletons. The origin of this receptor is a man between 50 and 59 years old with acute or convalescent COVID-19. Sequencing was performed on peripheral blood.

The CDR3 protein is CASSPDRSTEAFF. The CDR3 DNA reads TGTGCCAGCAGTCCTGACAGGAGCACTGAAGCTTTCTTT. The chain is built from TRBV6-5 and TRBJ1-1, with D perhaps TRBD1 (6 bases). V lost 5 bases and J lost 4, with 11 bases in between. The germline CDR1 and CDR2 sequences are MNHEY and SVGAGI. CDR3 length: 13 amino acids.